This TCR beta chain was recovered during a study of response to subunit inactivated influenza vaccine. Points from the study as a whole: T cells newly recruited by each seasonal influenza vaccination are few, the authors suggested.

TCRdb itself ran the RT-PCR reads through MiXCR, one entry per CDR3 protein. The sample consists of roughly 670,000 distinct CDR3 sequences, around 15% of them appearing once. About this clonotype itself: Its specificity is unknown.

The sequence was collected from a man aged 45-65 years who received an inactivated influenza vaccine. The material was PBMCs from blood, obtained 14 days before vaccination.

The CDR3 spells CASSLGSASLNEQFF. CDR3 nucleotides: TGTGCCAGCAGTTTAGGGTCAGCTAGTCTCAATGAGCAGTTCTTC. V and J are TRBV28 and TRBJ2-1, with D hard to call. V dropped 2 bases and J dropped 6 bases, with 14 bases sitting between them. The V gene's germline CDR1 is MDHEN and CDR2 SYDVKM. The CDR3 has 15 amino acids.